The source of this TCR beta chain is a study of molecular identifiers for immune sequencing clone quantification. CDR1 and CDR2 from the germline V gene are MNHEY and SVGEGT. CDR3 size: 15 residues. TCRdb re-called the PCR reads through MiXCR, storing one row per CDR3 protein. The profile covers about 630,000 distinct CDR3 sequences, with 25% appearing a single time and around 0.78% taken by the ten largest. Concerning this clonotype itself: The junction departs from germline at one end; a sequencing error may be responsible.

The chain uses TRBV6-2 or TRBV6-3 and TRBJ2-3; no definite D call. The sequenced sample consisted of naive CD8+ T cells from blood, with Jurkat cell RNA spiked in. Specified subset: FACS-sorted CD8+CD4-CCR7+CD45RA+ naive T cells. This clonotype was obtained from a human donor in good health. Some libraries in this study had Jurkat cell RNA spiked in. CDR3 bases: TGTGCCAGCAGTTACGAAGCTGTAAGCAAAGATACGCAGTATTTT. This encodes CASSYEAVSKDTQYF.